This record concerns one T cell receptor (beta chain) sequence. Its antigen is undetermined. V lost 0 bases and J 0 bases, leaving 8 bases between the germline ends. CDR1 is SGHRS, CDR2 YFSETQ, per germline. The CDR3 runs 15 residues. Using immunoSEQ multiplex PCR, the repertoire was profiled, and TCRdb retains in-frame clones only, with some absent. The sample shows more than 95,000 clones, over 75% of them seen only once. The data stem from a study of graft-versus-host responses after intestinal transplantation. Study background: Multivisceral, liver-intestinal, or isolated intestinal grafts went to recipients. Following induction with anti-thymocyte globulin, all recipients were given tacrolimus and steroids for about three years. Study conclusions and caveats: In recipient marrow, GvH clones were found, and some appeared first in ileum or blood.

This TCR was sampled from a human donor who received an intestinal transplant. Sample: unstimulated CD4+ T cells sorted from spleen or lymph node cells, taken before intestinal transplant. J is TRBJ2-3 and V is TRBV5-1; D remains unclear. CDR3 sequence: CASSLGQASTDTQYF. CDR3 coding DNA: TGCGCCAGCAGCTTGGGTCAGGCCAGCACAGATACGCAGTATTTT. Drawing the rest from reference TRBV5-1 and TRBJ2-3, the complete variable domain is KAGVTQTPRYLIKTRGQQVTLSCSPISGHRSVSWYQQTPGQGLQFLFEYFSETQRNKGNFPGRFSGRQFSNSRSEMNVSTLELGDSALYLCASSLGQASTDTQYFGPGTRLTVL.